Listed below are T cell receptor beta chains from one sample, sequenced in a study of response to subunit inactivated influenza vaccine. TCRdb ran MiXCR on the RT-PCR reads and lists one entry per CDR3 protein. The repertoire holds about 540,000 distinct CDR3 sequences, approximately 22% seen once, with 2.8% in the top ten. The same specimen was also included in a second study, on T cells expressing NK-cell markers.

Sequencing was performed on CD4+ T cells sorted from PBMCs, taken 11 to 12 days after vaccination. These receptor sequences come from a man aged 50 to 59 who received an inactivated influenza vaccine. CDR3s include the opening cysteine and the closing phenylalanine or tryptophan. The D gene is left open where the match is weak. Rows may omit the clone size; those that give it use once, few, many or a size class.

TRBD2 TRBJ2-7 - TRBV9 TGTGCCAGCAGCGTAGGTCCTAGCGGGGGTTTCGACGAGCAGTACTTC CASSVGPSGGFDEQYF
TRBD2 TRBJ2-2 - TRBV11-2 TGTGCCAGCAGGGGCCCGCGACTAGCGGGACTTGTGGGTTCCACCGGGGAGCTGTTTTTT CASRGPRLAGLVGSTGELFF
- TRBJ2-5 - TRBV30 TGTGCCTTAGACCCAAACCAAGAGACCCAGTACTTC CALDPNQETQYF
TRBD1 TRBJ1-4 few TRBV12-3/TRBV12-4 TGTGCCAGCAGTTTAGGGGGGACAGGAAATGAAAAACTGTTTTTT CASSLGGTGNEKLFF
- TRBJ2-2 few TRBV27 TGTGCCAGCAGTTTATCGGGGCAGACGCTCACCGGGGAGCTGTTTTTT CASSLSGQTLTGELFF
- TRBJ2-5 few TRBV29-1 TGCAGCGGCGGACAGGTCGCGGGGGAGACCCAGTACTTC CSGGQVAGETQYF
- TRBJ1-1 - TRBV10-3 TGTGCCATCAGGGACGCGGTGAACACTGAAGCTTTCTTT CAIRDAVNTEAFF
- TRBJ1-1 - TRBV9 TGTGCCAGCAGCGCTTCAGAGAACACTGAAGCTTTCTTT CASSASENTEAFF
- TRBJ1-6 - TRBV15 TGTGCCACCAGCAGCGACGTGGCCCTGGATTCACCCCTCCACTTT CATSSDVALDSPLHF
- TRBJ2-5 many TRBV24-1 TGTGCCACCAGTGATTTTCGGGGGGCCTCAGAGACCCAGTACTTC CATSDFRGASETQYF
- TRBJ1-2 few TRBV7-9 TGTGCCAGCAGCTTAGTCTCGCAAACCCAGAGGGGCTACACCTTC CASSLVSQTQRGYTF
TRBD1 TRBJ2-7 few TRBV18 TGTGCCAGCTCACTGCCGGACAGGGCTTTATCCTACGAGCAGTACTTC CASSLPDRALSYEQYF
TRBD1 TRBJ2-7 few TRBV6-5 TGTGCCAGCAGGGACAGGGCCCACGAGCAGTACTTC CASRDRAHEQYF
- TRBJ1-1 - TRBV7-2 TGTGCCAGCAGCTTAGTCCGGTCGCAGGCTGAAGCTTTCTTT CASSLVRSQAEAFF
- TRBJ2-5 - TRBV2 TGTGCCAGCAGTGGACCTTTTGGGACCGCGGAGACCCAGTACTTC CASSGPFGTAETQYF
- TRBJ2-7 - TRBV5-1 TGCGCCAGCAGCCAGACGACCGGGACTCTGTTTCACGAGCAGTACTTC CASSQTTGTLFHEQYF
TRBD1 TRBJ1-6 few TRBV6-2/TRBV6-3 TGTGCCAGCAGTCGCCTAACAGGGGTTAACTCACCCCTCCACTTT CASSRLTGVNSPLHF
- TRBJ2-1 few TRBV12-3/TRBV12-4 TGTGCCAGCAGTTTGGTTTGGGGCTCCTACAATGAGCAGTTCTTC CASSLVWGSYNEQFF
- TRBJ1-4 few TRBV7-9 TGTGCCAGCAGCTTAGTCGTGGACAGTGCAACTAATGAAAAACTGTTTTTT CASSLVVDSATNEKLFF
TRBD1 TRBJ2-1 many TRBV7-9 TGTGCCAGCAGCTGGACAGGGGACAATGAGCAGTTCTTC CASSWTGDNEQFF
- TRBJ1-5 - TRBV4-2 TGTGCCAGCAGCCAGACACTTGGCGGGGGCCAGCCCCAGCATTTT CASSQTLGGGQPQHF
- TRBJ2-3 - TRBV7-9 TGTGCCAGCAGCTTCGGACGGGTGAGCACAGATACGCAGTATTTT CASSFGRVSTDTQYF
- TRBJ1-1 - TRBV20-1 TGCAGTGCTAGAGAGCAGGGGTCGAGGAACACTGAAGCTTTCTTT CSAREQGSRNTEAFF
- TRBJ1-1 - TRBV11-2 TGTGCCAGCAGCTTAGATGGCTACCCCACTGAAGCTTTCTTT CASSLDGYPTEAFF
- TRBJ2-7 - TRBV6-5 TGTGCCAGCAGTTACCAGCTCCTCCCTTACTACGAGCAGTACTTC CASSYQLLPYYEQYF
- TRBJ2-7 - TRBV19 TGTGCCAGTACCCCCTTAGGCGGGGCCGAGCAGTACTTC CASTPLGGAEQYF
- TRBJ2-5 few TRBV12-3/TRBV12-4 TGTGCCAGCAGTTTCTTCCAGGGGCTAGAGACCCAGTACTTC CASSFFQGLETQYF
- TRBJ2-5 few TRBV7-2 TGTGCCAGCAGCCAAGCGGTCTCGAGGGGTGAGACCCAGTACTTC CASSQAVSRGETQYF
TRBD2 TRBJ2-1 - TRBV29-1 TGCAGCGACCAGGGACTAGTGTGGGATGAGCAGTTCTTC CSDQGLVWDEQFF
- TRBJ1-1 few TRBV7-2 TGTGCCAGCAGCTTAGACCGGGGAGCCATGAACACTGAAGCTTTCTTT CASSLDRGAMNTEAFF
TRBD2 TRBJ2-7 many TRBV2 TGTGCCAGCAGGGCTAGCGGTTCCTCCTACGAGCAGTACTTC CASRASGSSYEQYF
TRBD2 TRBJ2-1 - TRBV12-5 TGTGCTAGTGGTTTGGCAGCCACGGGACTAGCGGGAGTCAATGAGCAGTTCTTC CASGLAATGLAGVNEQFF
- TRBJ1-1 - TRBV20-1 TGCAGTGGGGGGAGGGGAAACACTGAAGCTTTCTTT CSGGRGNTEAFF
- TRBJ1-6 - TRBV9 TGTGCCAGCAGTTATAGGGAAATGGGTTCACCCCTCCACTTT CASSYREMGSPLHF
- TRBJ2-2 - TRBV3-1 TGTGCCAGCAGCCCGTTTCAGGGGAGCACCGGGGAGCTGTTTTTT CASSPFQGSTGELFF
- TRBJ2-3 few TRBV28 TGTGCCAGCACCTCGAGAGGGGGGAGGGCCTTCGTGGCGCAGTATTTT CASTSRGGRAFVAQYF
TRBD1 TRBJ1-2 - TRBV7-2 TGTGCCGGCAGCCCATCCAGGGGGTACTATAACTATGGCTACACCTTC CAGSPSRGYYNYGYTF
- TRBJ2-7 few TRBV11-1 TGTGCCAGCAGCTTAAGTCTGAGCTCCTACGAGCAGTACTTC CASSLSLSSYEQYF
TRBD2 TRBJ2-2 - TRBV20-1 TGCAGTGCGGGGCGGGAGGGCCCGGGCGGGGAGCTGTTTTTT CSAGREGPGGELFF
TRBD1 TRBJ2-3 few TRBV4-3 TGCGCCAGCAGCCAAGGGACAGGGATAGATACGCAGTATTTT CASSQGTGIDTQYF
TRBD2 TRBJ2-7 once TRBV5-4 TGTGCCAGCAGCTTGGGGCGAGGACTAGCGTACGAGCAGTACTTC CASSLGRGLAYEQYF
- TRBJ2-5 few TRBV4-1 TGCGCCAGCAGCCAAGCGGCGGGGGACAGGATAAACTTC CASSQAAGDRINF
TRBD2 TRBJ2-2 few TRBV27 TGTGCCAGCGCACGGCGGAGCGGGATGGGCACCGGGGAGCTGTTTTTT CASARRSGMGTGELFF
- TRBJ2-6 - TRBV11-1 TGTGCCAGCAACCTTCATCCCGACAGTTTCGGTGGGGCCAACGTCCTGACTTTC CASNLHPDSFGGANVLTF